This record looks at one TCR beta chain sequence and its context. What it recognizes is unknown. These data belong to a study of T cell responses to AZD1222 COVID-19 vaccine. The wider study: Investigators merged groups given second doses at roughly 4 or roughly 12 weeks.

Some clones are missing from TCRdb's copy, which holds only in-frame ones; the method was immunoSEQ multiplex PCR. The profile shows about 54,000 clones, 80% to 90% of them singletons. Study results and limitations: Spike-specific TCRs gained breadth and depth after people received two AZD1222 doses. Most donors were white British, females outnumbered males, and clonal diversity was possibly underestimated. Vaccine-associated CD4 TCRs ranged over spike, dominating at 160-218 and 743-854.

The CDR3 totals 15 residues. V lost 7 bases and J 3 bases, leaving 17 bases between the germline ends. Germline lookup yields CDR1 SGHTA and CDR2 FQGNSA. The clonotype originates from an adult in good health. Sample: peripheral blood, taken on day 0 of AZD1222 vaccination. The chain carries TRBV7-2 and TRBJ2-3; perhaps TRBD1 as D (5 bases). CDR3: CASTLQGRLTDTQYF. The CDR3 DNA sequence: TGTGCCAGCACCCTTCAGGGCAGATTAACAGATACGCAGTATTTT.